This T cell receptor (beta chain) stems from a study of blood T cell repertoires in COVID-19. Recruits, aged about 18 to 100 years, lived in 24 US areas. The germline V and J ends were trimmed by 6 bases and 4 bases, with 15 bases remaining between them. The CDR3 spans 14 residues. Germline V gives CDR1 SNHLY, CDR2 FYNNEI. Profiling relied on immunoSEQ multiplex PCR, and the TCRdb table lists in-frame clones only, not all of them. The sample yields about 220,000 clones, 83% seen once. The TCR was taken from a woman in her 50s who had been exposed to COVID-19. The chain couples TRBV2 to TRBJ2-5; unclear D gene. Sequencing was carried out using PBMCs or T cells enriched from blood (not recorded which). For the CDR3, the DNA is TGTGCCAGCAGAGATCGGTTGGTTGGAGAGACCCAGTACTTC. This translates into CASRDRLVGETQYF.